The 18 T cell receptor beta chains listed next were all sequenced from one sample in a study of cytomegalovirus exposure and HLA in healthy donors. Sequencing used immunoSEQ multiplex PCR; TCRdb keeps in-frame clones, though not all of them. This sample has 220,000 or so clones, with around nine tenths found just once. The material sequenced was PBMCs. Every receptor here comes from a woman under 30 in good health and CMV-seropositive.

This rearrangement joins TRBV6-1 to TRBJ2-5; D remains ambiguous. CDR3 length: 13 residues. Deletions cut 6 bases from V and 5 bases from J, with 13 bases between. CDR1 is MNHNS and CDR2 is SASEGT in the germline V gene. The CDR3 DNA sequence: TGTGCCAGCAGGGCCCCAGGTGGGGAGACCCAGTACTTC. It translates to CASRAPGGETQYF.

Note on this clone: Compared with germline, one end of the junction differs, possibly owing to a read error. DNA for the CDR3: TGTGCCAGCAGTCAAGAGAGGTTCAGCCAAGAGACCCAGTACTTC. It codes for CASSQERFSQETQYF. The V and J genes are TRBV4-2 and TRBJ2-5; D is ambiguous. This CDR3 comprises 15 residues. In germline, CDR1 is LGHNA, CDR2 YNFKEQ.

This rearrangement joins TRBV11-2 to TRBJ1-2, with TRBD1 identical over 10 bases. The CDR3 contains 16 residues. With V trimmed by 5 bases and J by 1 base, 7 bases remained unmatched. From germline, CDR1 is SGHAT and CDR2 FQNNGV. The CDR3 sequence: CASSAGGTGVNYGYTF. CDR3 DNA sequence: TGTGCCAGCAGCGCCGGCGGGACAGGGGTTAACTATGGCTACACCTTC.

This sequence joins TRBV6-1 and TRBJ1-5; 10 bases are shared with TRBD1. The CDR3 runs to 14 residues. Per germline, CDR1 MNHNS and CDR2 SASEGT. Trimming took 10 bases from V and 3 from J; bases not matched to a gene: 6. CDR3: CAIRTGGYNQPQHF. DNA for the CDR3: TGTGCCATCAGGACAGGGGGTTACAATCAGCCCCAGCATTTT.

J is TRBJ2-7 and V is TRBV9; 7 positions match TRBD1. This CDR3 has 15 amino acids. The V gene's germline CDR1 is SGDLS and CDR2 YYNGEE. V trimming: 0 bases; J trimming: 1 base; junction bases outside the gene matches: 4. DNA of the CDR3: TGTGCCAGCAGCGTAGCTCCAGGGGGATCCTACGAGCAGTACTTC. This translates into CASSVAPGGSYEQYF.

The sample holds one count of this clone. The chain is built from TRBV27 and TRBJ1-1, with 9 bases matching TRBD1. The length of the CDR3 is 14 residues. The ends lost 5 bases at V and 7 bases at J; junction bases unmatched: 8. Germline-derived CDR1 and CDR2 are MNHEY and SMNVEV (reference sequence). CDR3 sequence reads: CASSITGGEGEAFF. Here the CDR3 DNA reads TGTGCCAGCAGTATAACAGGGGGCGAGGGTGAAGCTTTCTTT.

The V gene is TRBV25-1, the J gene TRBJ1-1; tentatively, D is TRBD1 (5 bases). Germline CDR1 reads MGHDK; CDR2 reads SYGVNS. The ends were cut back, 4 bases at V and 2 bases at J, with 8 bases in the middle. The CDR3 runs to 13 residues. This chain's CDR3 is CASSVRANTEAFF. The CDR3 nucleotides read TGTGCCAGCAGTGTCAGGGCTAACACTGAAGCTTTCTTT.

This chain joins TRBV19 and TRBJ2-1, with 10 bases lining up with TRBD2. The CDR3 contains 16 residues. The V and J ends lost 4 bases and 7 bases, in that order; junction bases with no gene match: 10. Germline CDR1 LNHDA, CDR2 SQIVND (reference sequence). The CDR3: CASSNPLAGVYNEQFF. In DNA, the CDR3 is TGTGCCAGTAGTAACCCCCTAGCGGGAGTATATAATGAGCAGTTCTTC.

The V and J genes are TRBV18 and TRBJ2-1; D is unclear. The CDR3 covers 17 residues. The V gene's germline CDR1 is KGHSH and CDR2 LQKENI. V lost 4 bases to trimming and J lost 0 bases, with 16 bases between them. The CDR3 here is CASSRSPTESSYNEQFF. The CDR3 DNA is TGTGCCAGCTCACGGTCGCCGACTGAAAGCTCCTACAATGAGCAGTTCTTC.

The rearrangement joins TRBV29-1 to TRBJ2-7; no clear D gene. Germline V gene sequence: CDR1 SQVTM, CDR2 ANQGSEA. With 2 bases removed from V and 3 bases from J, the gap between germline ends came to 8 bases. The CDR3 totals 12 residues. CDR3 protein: CSVETVIYEQYF. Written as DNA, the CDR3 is TGCAGCGTTGAAACAGTAATCTACGAGCAGTACTTC.

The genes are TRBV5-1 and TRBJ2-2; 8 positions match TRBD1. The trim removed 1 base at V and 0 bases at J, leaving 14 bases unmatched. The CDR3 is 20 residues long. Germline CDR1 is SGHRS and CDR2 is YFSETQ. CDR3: CASSLSRTGTHSANTGELFF. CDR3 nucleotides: TGCGCCAGCAGCTTGAGTCGGACAGGGACCCACTCCGCGAACACCGGGGAGCTGTTTTTT.

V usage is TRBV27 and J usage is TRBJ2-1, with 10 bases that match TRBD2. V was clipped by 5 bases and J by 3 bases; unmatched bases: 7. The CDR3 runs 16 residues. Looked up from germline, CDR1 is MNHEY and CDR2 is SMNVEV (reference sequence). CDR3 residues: CASSPLGLADYNEQFF. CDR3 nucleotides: TGTGCCAGCAGTCCACTCGGACTAGCGGACTACAATGAGCAGTTCTTC.

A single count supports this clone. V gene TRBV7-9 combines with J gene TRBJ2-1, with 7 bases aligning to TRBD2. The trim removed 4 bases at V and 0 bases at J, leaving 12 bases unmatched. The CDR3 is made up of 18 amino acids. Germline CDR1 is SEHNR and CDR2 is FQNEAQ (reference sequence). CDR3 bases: TGTGCCAGCAGCTCCACGGGGGGAGGGCGAACCTCCTACAATGAGCAGTTCTTC. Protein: CASSSTGGGRTSYNEQFF.

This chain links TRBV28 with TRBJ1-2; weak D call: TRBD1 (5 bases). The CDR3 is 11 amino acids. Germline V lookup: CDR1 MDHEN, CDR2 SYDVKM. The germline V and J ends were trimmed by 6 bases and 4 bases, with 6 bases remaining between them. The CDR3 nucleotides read TGTGCCAGCAGGGGGGGCTATGGCTACACCTTC. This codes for CASRGGYGYTF.

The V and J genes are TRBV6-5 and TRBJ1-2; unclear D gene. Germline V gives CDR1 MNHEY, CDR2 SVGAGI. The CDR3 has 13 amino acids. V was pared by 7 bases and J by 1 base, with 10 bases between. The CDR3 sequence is CASTRSINYGYTF. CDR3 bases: TGTGCCAGCACCCGGTCGATTAACTATGGCTACACCTTC.

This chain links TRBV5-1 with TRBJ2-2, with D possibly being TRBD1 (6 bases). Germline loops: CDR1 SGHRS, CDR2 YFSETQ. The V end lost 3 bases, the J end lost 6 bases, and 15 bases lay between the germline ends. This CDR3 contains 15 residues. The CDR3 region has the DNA TGCGCCAGCAGCTCGGGCCCAGGGGTATCCGGGGAGCTGTTTTTT. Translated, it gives CASSSGPGVSGELFF.

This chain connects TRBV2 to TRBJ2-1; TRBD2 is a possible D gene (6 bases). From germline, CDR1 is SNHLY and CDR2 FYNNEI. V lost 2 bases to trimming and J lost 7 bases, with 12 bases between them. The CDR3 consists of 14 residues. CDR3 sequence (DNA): TGTGCCAGCAGTGAACCGGGAGTGAGGAATGAGCAGTTCTTC. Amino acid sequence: CASSEPGVRNEQFF.

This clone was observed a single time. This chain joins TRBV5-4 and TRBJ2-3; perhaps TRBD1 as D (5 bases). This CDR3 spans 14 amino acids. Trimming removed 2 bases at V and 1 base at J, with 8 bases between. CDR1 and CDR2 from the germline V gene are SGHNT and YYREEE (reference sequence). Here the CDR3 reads CASSFGARTDTQYF. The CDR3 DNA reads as TGTGCCAGCAGCTTTGGGGCTCGCACAGATACGCAGTATTTT. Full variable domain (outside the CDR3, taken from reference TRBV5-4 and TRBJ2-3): ETGVTQSPTHLIKTRGQQVTLRCSSQSGHNTVSWYQQALGQGPQFIFQYYREEENGRGNFPPRFSGLQFPNYSSELNVNALELDDSALYLCASSFGARTDTQYFGPGTRLTVL.